These T cell receptor beta chains were read from a single sample in a study of shared clonotypes between healthy human individuals. This table comes from immunoSEQ multiplex PCR, and its TCRdb copy is limited to in-frame clones, with some not included. The sample holds 740,000 or so clones, around 73% seen once. The sequenced sample consisted of memory CD4+ T cells sorted from blood. Receptors were obtained from a woman aged 30 to 39 in good health. Each CDR3 is given without its conserved first and last residue. Each record gives: V gene, J gene, CDR3 protein.

>TRBV11-2|TRBJ1-5
ASSPDRNQPQH
>TRBV28|TRBJ1-2
ASSLAAGNYGYT
>TRBV6-5|TRBJ2-5
ASRAGTSRETQY
>TRBV7-8|TRBJ1-1
ASSLLRAPDTEAF
>TRBV5-7|TRBJ2-1
ASSLARSADNYNEQF
>TRBV2|TRBJ2-7
ASSPLAGVLYEQY
>TRBV27|TRBJ1-4
ASSSWTGGKEKLF
>TRBV11-2|TRBJ2-1
ASSSPGLPSGRGNEQF
>TRBV7-7|TRBJ2-7
ASSRGQGYEQY
>TRBV28|TRBJ2-2
ASRGGLAGTGELF
>TRBV6-1|TRBJ1-2
AIATQIGWYGYT